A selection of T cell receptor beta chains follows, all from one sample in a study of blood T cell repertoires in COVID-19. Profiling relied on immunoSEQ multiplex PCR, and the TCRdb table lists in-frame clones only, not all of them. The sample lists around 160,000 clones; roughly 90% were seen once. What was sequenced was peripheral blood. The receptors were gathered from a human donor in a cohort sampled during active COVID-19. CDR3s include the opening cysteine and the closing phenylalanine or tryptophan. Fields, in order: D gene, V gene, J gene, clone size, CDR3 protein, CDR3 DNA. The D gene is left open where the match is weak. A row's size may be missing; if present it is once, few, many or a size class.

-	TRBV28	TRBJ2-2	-	CASRPGGVANTGELFF	TGTGCCAGCAGACCTGGAGGGGTAGCGAACACCGGGGAGCTGTTTTTT
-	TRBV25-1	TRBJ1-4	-	CASGDSSGRFKLFF	TGTGCCAGCGGCGACAGCTCGGGGAGGTTTAAACTGTTTTTT
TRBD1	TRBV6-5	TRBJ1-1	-	CASSRTGMGTEAFF	TGTGCCAGCAGTAGGACAGGGATGGGTACTGAAGCTTTCTTT
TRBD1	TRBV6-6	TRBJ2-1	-	CASSYHRDRGRNEQFF	TGTGCCAGCAGTTACCACCGGGACAGGGGGCGCAATGAGCAGTTCTTC
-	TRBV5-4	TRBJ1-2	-	CASSLTGSLYGYTF	TGTGCCAGCAGCTTGACGGGGTCACTCTATGGCTACACCTTC
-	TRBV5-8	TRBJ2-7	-	CASSPRDFYEQYF	TGTGCCAGCAGCCCACGGGACTTCTACGAGCAGTACTTC
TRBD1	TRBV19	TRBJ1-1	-	CASREDRTYTEAFF	TGTGCCAGTAGGGAGGACAGGACGTACACTGAAGCTTTCTTT
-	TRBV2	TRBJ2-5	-	CASNWGWTEETQYF	TGTGCCAGCAATTGGGGATGGACAGAAGAGACCCAGTACTTC
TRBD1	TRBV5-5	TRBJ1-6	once	CASSRQGRDSPLHF	TGTGCCAGCAGCAGACAGGGGAGGGATTCACCCCTCCACTTT
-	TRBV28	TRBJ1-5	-	CASSFLSGSQPQHF	TGTGCCAGCAGTTTTCTGAGTGGGAGTCAGCCCCAGCATTTT
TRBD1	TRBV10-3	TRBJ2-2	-	CAISAALQGAPTGELFF	TGTGCCATCAGTGCGGCGCTACAGGGGGCGCCCACCGGGGAGCTGTTTTTT
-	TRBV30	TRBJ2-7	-	CAWSVHRQAAYEQYF	TGTGCCTGGAGTGTACATCGACAGGCTGCCTACGAGCAGTACTTC
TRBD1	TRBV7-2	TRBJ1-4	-	CASSRMGAGTGNEKLFF	TGTGCCAGCAGCAGAATGGGGGCCGGGACAGGCAATGAAAAACTGTTTTTT
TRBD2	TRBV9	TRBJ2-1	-	CASSAASGEYNEQFF	TGTGCCAGCAGTGCGGCTAGCGGAGAGTACAATGAGCAGTTCTTC
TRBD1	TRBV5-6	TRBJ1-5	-	CASSLGGTARSQPQHF	TGTGCCAGCAGCTTGGGTGGGACAGCTAGATCGCAGCCCCAGCATTTT
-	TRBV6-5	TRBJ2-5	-	CASRTRETQYF	TGTGCCAGCAGAACCAGAGAGACCCAGTACTTC
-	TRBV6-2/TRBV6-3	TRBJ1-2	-	CASSYGEQAGSGYGYTF	TGTGCCAGCAGTTACGGGGAACAGGCCGGCTCCGGCTATGGCTACACCTTC
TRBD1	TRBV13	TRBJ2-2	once	CASSLQGQGYTGELFF	TGTGCCAGCAGCTTACAGGGACAGGGGTACACCGGGGAGCTGTTTTTT
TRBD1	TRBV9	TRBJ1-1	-	CASSPRGSRQGAEAFF	TGTGCCAGCAGCCCCCGTGGATCCCGCCAGGGGGCTGAAGCTTTCTTT
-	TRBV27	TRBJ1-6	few	CASSFLIGEGSSPLHF	TGTGCCAGCAGTTTTTTAATAGGGGAGGGAAGTTCACCCCTCCACTTT
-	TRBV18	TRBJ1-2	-	CASSPPGLDGYTF	TGTGCCAGCTCACCACCGGGGCTCGATGGCTACACCTTC
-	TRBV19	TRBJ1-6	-	CASSTRQANSPLHF	TGTGCCAGTAGTACCCGACAGGCCAATTCACCCCTCCACTTT